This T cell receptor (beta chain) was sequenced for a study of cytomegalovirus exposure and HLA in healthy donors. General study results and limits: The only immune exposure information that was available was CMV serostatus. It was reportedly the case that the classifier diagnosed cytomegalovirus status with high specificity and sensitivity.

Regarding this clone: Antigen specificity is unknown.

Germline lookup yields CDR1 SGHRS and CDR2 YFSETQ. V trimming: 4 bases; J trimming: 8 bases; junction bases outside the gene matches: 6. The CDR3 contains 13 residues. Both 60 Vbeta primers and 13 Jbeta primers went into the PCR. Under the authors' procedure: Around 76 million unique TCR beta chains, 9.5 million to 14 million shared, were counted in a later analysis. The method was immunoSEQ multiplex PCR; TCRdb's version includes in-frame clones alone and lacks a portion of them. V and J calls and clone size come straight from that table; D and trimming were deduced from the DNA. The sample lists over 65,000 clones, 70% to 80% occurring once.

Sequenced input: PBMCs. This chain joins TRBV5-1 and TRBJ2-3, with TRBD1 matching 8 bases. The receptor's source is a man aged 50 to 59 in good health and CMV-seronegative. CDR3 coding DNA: TGCGCCAGCAGCCCGGGACAGGCGGGTACGCAGTATTTT. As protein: CASSPGQAGTQYF.